This T cell receptor beta chain stems from a study of blood T cell repertoires in COVID-19. About the research overall: Samples of COVID-19 (acute and convalescent) were obtained from the United States, Italy and Spain.

Germline CDR1 reads SGHAT; CDR2 reads FQNNGV. The CDR3 runs 14 residues. The V and J ends lost 5 bases and 3 bases respectively, with 11 bases between them. Per the original methods: Reference gene primer amplification gave estimated nucleated cell counts. Generated by immunoSEQ multiplex PCR, the TCRdb table keeps only in-frame clones and is missing some. V and J calls and clone size are copied from that table; D and trimming were computed from the DNA. The sample shows some 250,000 clones, about 80% of them seen only once. Sequencing was carried out using peripheral blood. The genes are TRBV11-2 and TRBJ1-5, with D unresolved. This receptor was taken from an elderly woman with acute or convalescent COVID-19. Here the CDR3 DNA reads TGTGCCAGCAGCCAAGGGAGGGTCAATCAGCCCCAGCATTTT. Its translation is CASSQGRVNQPQHF.